The 19 T cell receptor beta chains below come from one sample, sequenced in a study of blood T cell repertoires in COVID-19. Generated by immunoSEQ multiplex PCR, the TCRdb table keeps only in-frame clones and is missing some. The sample records 250,000 to 300,000 clones, around 82% being singletons. Source material: PBMCs or T cells enriched from blood (not recorded which). These receptors came from a man aged 45-60 years who had recovered from COVID-19.

This chain links TRBV4-1 with TRBJ2-7; the D gene is possibly TRBD2 (5 bases). The CDR3 has 14 amino acids. The germline V gene has CDR1 MGHRA and CDR2 YSYEKL. V lost 1 base and J lost 0, with 7 bases in between. CDR3 region: CASSQGTSSYEQYF. CDR3 nucleotide sequence: TGCGCCAGCAGCCAAGGCACTAGCTCCTACGAGCAGTACTTC.

The chain has TRBV27 and TRBJ1-4; D not certain. Trimming took off 8 bases at V and 0 bases at J, with 19 bases between the two ends. From germline, CDR1 is MNHEY and CDR2 SMNVEV (reference sequence). The CDR3 length is 17 residues. Here the CDR3 reads CASAPTKTAATNEKLFF. In DNA, the CDR3 is TGTGCCAGCGCTCCCACAAAGACTGCTGCAACTAATGAAAAACTGTTTTTT.

The gene calls are TRBV5-1 and TRBJ2-2; TRBD1 matches 9 bases. V was clipped by 3 bases and J by 4 bases; unmatched bases: 7. The CDR3 has 16 amino acids. CDR1 and CDR2 (germline): SGHRS, YFSETQ. The chain's CDR3 is CASSSRQGEPTGELFF. The CDR3 coding sequence is TGCGCCAGCAGCTCACGACAGGGGGAACCCACCGGGGAGCTGTTTTTT.

The rearrangement uses TRBV7-9 and TRBJ2-5, with TRBD2 as a possible D gene (6 bases). This CDR3 comprises 13 residues. Trimming left V 7 bases short and J 5 bases short, with 14 bases between. Germline assignment: CDR1 SEHNR and CDR2 FQNEAQ (reference sequence). CDR3 residues: CASTSAGSETQYF. CDR3 sequence (DNA): TGTGCCAGCACCTCAGCGGGTTCCGAGACCCAGTACTTC.

The sample holds one count of this clone. The chain couples TRBV4-1 to TRBJ1-4; D is possibly TRBD1 (5 bases). Deletions cut 1 base from V and 8 bases from J, with 11 bases between. The CDR3 totals 14 residues. Germline CDR1 and CDR2: MGHRA and YSYEKL. CDR3 region: CASSQVPGDEKLFF. CDR3 sequence (DNA): TGCGCCAGCAGCCAAGTACCGGGGGACGAAAAACTGTTTTTT.

The V and J genes are TRBV14 and TRBJ2-3; 13 nucleotides align to TRBD2. J lost 5 bases, V lost 4 bases, and 3 bases had no gene match. The CDR3 length is 15 residues. The V gene's germline CDR1 is SGHDN and CDR2 FVKESK. CDR3 sequence reads: CASSRTSGGGDTQYF. CDR3 in DNA: TGTGCCAGCAGCCGGACTAGCGGGGGTGGAGATACGCAGTATTTT.

The CDR3 spells CASSENVGQTQYF. In nucleotides, the CDR3 is TGTGCCAGCAGTGAGAACGTGGGGCAGACCCAGTACTTC. This chain links TRBV25-1 with TRBJ2-5, with D perhaps matching TRBD1 (5 bases). From germline, CDR1 is MGHDK and CDR2 SYGVNS. The CDR3 length is 13 residues. V was pared by 3 bases and J by 6 bases, with 11 bases between.

The chain employs TRBV30 and TRBJ1-1, with 8 bases matching TRBD1. After removal of 2 bases from V and 4 bases from J, the junction contained 3 bases not matched to a gene. The CDR3 consists of 13 residues. In germline, CDR1 is GTSNPN, CDR2 SVGIG (reference sequence). The CDR3 bases are TGTGCCTGGAGTTTTACAGGGGGCACTGAAGCTTTCTTT. This codes for CAWSFTGGTEAFF.

This chain connects TRBV7-3 to TRBJ2-2, with 10 nucleotides matching TRBD2. The CDR3 consists of 16 residues. The germline gives CDR1 SGHTA, CDR2 FQGTGA. Trimming took 5 bases from V and 6 from J; bases not matched to a gene: 9. CDR3 amino acids: CASSPNSSGRAGELFF. The CDR3 bases are TGTGCCAGCAGCCCGAACTCTAGCGGGAGAGCCGGGGAGCTGTTTTTT.

The chain combines TRBV7-9 with TRBJ1-1; 9 bases map to TRBD1. CDR3 length equals 13 residues. Trimming removed 4 bases from V and 4 bases from J; junction bases left unmatched: 1. The germline V gene encodes CDR1 SEHNR and CDR2 FQNEAQ (reference sequence). The CDR3 here is CASSSDRGTEAFF. In DNA form, the CDR3 reads TGTGCCAGCAGCTCGGACAGGGGCACTGAAGCTTTCTTT.

The J gene is TRBJ2-7, the V gene TRBV7-9; D perhaps matches TRBD1 (6 bases). Germline loops: CDR1 SEHNR, CDR2 FQNEAQ (reference sequence). Trimming took 3 bases from V and 10 from J, leaving 13 bases between them. The CDR3 contains 12 residues. The CDR3, as DNA: TGTGCCAGCAGCTTCGGGACATCATTCCAGTACTTC. The encoded protein is CASSFGTSFQYF. The variable domain in full, completed from reference TRBV7-9 and TRBJ2-7, reads DTGVSQNPRHKITKRGQNVTFRCDPISEHNRLYWYRQTLGQGPEFLTYFQNEAQLEKSRLLSDRFSAERPKGSFSTLEIQRTEQGDSAMYLCASSFGTSFQYFGPGTRLTVT.

The chain links TRBV5-4 to TRBJ1-2, with TRBD1 identical over 7 bases. From germline, CDR1 is SGHNT and CDR2 YYREEE (reference sequence). The CDR3 is 15 residues long. Unmatched junction bases numbered 10, after V lost 3 bases and J lost 5 bases. The CDR3, as DNA: TGTGCCAGCAGCTCCGGACAGGCTTTGGGGTATGGCTACACCTTC. It specifies CASSSGQALGYGYTF.

The CDR3 DNA reads as TGTGCCAGCAGCTCCAGACCGACTAGCGGGGCCTCCTACGAGCAGTACTTC. Translating it yields CASSSRPTSGASYEQYF. The chain carries TRBV7-2 and TRBJ2-7, with 11 nucleotides matching TRBD2. Trimming cost V 4 bases and J 0 bases; bases outside gene matches: 8. Germline CDR1 SGHTA, CDR2 FQGNSA. The CDR3 runs 17 residues.

This clone was seen a handful of times. The V gene is TRBV13, the J gene TRBJ2-3; no clear D gene. V lost 3 bases and J 4 bases, leaving 8 bases between the germline ends. CDR1 is PRHDT and CDR2 is FYEKMQ in the germline V gene (reference sequence). The CDR3 length is 13 residues. CDR3 region: CASSFWASDTQYF. Written as DNA, the CDR3 is TGTGCCAGCAGCTTTTGGGCTTCAGATACGCAGTATTTT.

This chain uses TRBV27 with TRBJ2-3, with D possibly being TRBD2 (6 bases). This CDR3 is 17 amino acids long. The V gene lost 9 bases and the J gene lost 0 bases, with 22 bases spanning the gap. Germline loops: CDR1 MNHEY, CDR2 SMNVEV (reference sequence). The CDR3 DNA is TGTGCCAGTCTTCGTAAACCGGGACTGGGAAGCACAGATACGCAGTATTTT. Translated: CASLRKPGLGSTDTQYF.

This sequence joins TRBV11-2 and TRBJ1-5; 7 bases match TRBD1. The V gene end was trimmed by 3 bases and the J gene end by 0 bases; junction bases not matched to a gene: 2. The CDR3 loop spans 15 amino acids. The germline CDR1 and CDR2 sequences are SGHAT and FQNNGV. The CDR3 reads CASSFDRASNQPQHF. CDR3 sequence (DNA): TGTGCCAGCAGCTTCGACAGGGCTAGCAATCAGCCCCAGCATTTT.

The gene calls are TRBV28 and TRBJ2-1, with D possibly matching TRBD2 (5 bases). The germline gives CDR1 MDHEN, CDR2 SYDVKM. This CDR3 is built from 15 residues. The V and J ends lost 8 bases and 5 bases respectively, with 19 bases between them. For the CDR3, the DNA is TGTGCCAGCTCTGGCGGGTCTAGCCCGAACAATGAGCAGTTCTTC. Its translation is CASSGGSSPNNEQFF.

The chain uses TRBV18 and TRBJ1-5; the D is unclear. V shed 3 bases and J shed 3 bases, with 12 bases lying between them. Germline V gene lookup returns CDR1 KGHSH and CDR2 LQKENI. There are 15 residues in the CDR3. The CDR3 is CASSPAGMVNQPQHF. CDR3 DNA: TGTGCCAGCTCACCGGCCGGGATGGTCAATCAGCCCCAGCATTTT.

V usage is TRBV25-1 and J usage is TRBJ1-2, with D perhaps matching TRBD1 (5 bases). The CDR3 is 14 residues long. CDR1 is MGHDK and CDR2 is SYGVNS in the germline V gene. Trimming pared 6 bases from V and 5 bases from J, leaving 16 bases between. CDR3 sequence (DNA): TGTGCCAGCAGCGAAGGGACTGGACTTTATGGCTACACCTTC. Protein product: CASSEGTGLYGYTF.